Sequencing of this T cell receptor beta chain was carried out in a study of T cells in localized non-small cell lung cancer. Germline CDR1 SGHRS, CDR2 YFSETQ. CDR3 length: 15 amino acids. V was clipped by 2 bases and J by 4 bases, with 12 bases between them. The repertoire was sequenced with immunoSEQ multiplex PCR; TCRdb's copy has only in-frame clones and lacks some. The data hold 70,000 or so clones, with about four fifths observed a single time. The chain couples TRBV5-1 to TRBJ2-2; possibly TRBD1 or TRBD2 for D (5 bases each). Source: peripheral blood, taken before any cancer treatment. The receptor comes from an older female donor with stage I lung adenocarcinoma. Here the CDR3 reads CASSFEGRSTGELFF. The CDR3 coding sequence is TGCGCCAGCAGCTTTGAGGGGCGATCCACCGGGGAGCTGTTTTTT.